The 8 T cell receptor beta chains below all came from one sample that was sequenced in a study of CD8+ T cells in alopecia areata. Following RNA extraction, reverse transcription yielded cDNA that acted as the sequencing template. The protocol was immunoSEQ multiplex PCR, while the TCRdb copy is restricted to in-frame clones and leaves out a portion. The table includes around 210,000 clones, around 50% detected once. The source material was CD8+ T cells sorted from blood. The receptors were gathered from a human donor in good health.

The rearrangement joins TRBV5-6 to TRBJ2-6; D tentatively fits TRBD1 or TRBD2 (6 bases each). This CDR3 has 14 residues. V dropped 6 bases and J dropped 2 bases, with 9 bases sitting between them. Germline CDR1 reads SGHDT; CDR2 reads YYEEEE. CDR3 amino acids: CASKGGAGANVLTF. The CDR3 DNA follows: TGTGCCAGCAAGGGGGGTGCTGGGGCCAACGTCCTGACTTTC.

The chain combines TRBV29-1 with TRBJ2-1; D possibly corresponds to TRBD2 (6 bases). The V gene lost 4 bases and the J gene lost 12 bases, with 10 bases spanning the gap. The CDR3 loop spans 10 amino acids. CDR1 SQVTM and CDR2 ANQGSEA come from the germline V gene. CDR3 amino acids: CSVATGGQFF. The CDR3 nucleotides are TGCAGCGTTGCCACCGGGGGGCAGTTCTTC.

The chain links TRBV4-1 to TRBJ2-3; 10 positions agree with TRBD2. Germline values: CDR1 MGHRA, CDR2 YSYEKL. Trimming took 2 bases from V and 9 from J; bases not matched to a gene: 8. The CDR3 length is 15 residues. CDR3 nucleotide sequence: TGCGCCAGCAGCCAAATGCTAGCGGGGGACGGGACGCAGTATTTT. It is translated as CASSQMLAGDGTQYF.

V usage is TRBV9 and J usage is TRBJ1-1, with unresolved D. The CDR3 is 13 residues long. The V and J ends lost 1 base and 5 bases respectively, with 9 bases between them. Germline assignment: CDR1 SGDLS and CDR2 YYNGEE. CDR3 in DNA: TGTGCCAGCAGCGTAAACCCATCTACTGAAGCTTTCTTT. Its translation is CASSVNPSTEAFF.

V and J are TRBV2 and TRBJ1-1, with TRBD1 as a possible D gene (5 bases). Between the trimmed V and J ends, which lost 7 bases and 7 bases, there was a span of 16 bases. The CDR3 runs 13 residues. The V gene's germline CDR1 is SNHLY and CDR2 FYNNEI. The CDR3 loop reads CASKGRGVLEAFF. Written as DNA, the CDR3 is TGTGCCAGCAAAGGACGAGGGGTCCTTGAAGCTTTCTTT.

This clone was detected a few times. The chain is built from TRBV4-1 and TRBJ1-1; the match to TRBD1 covers 9 bases. Trimming removed 3 bases from V and 5 bases from J; junction bases left unmatched: 7. The CDR3 has 15 amino acids. CDR1 and CDR2 from the germline V gene are MGHRA and YSYEKL. CDR3 residues: CASSHLGTGRTEAFF. CDR3 nucleotide sequence: TGCGCCAGCAGCCACTTAGGGACAGGGAGAACTGAAGCTTTCTTT.

V usage is TRBV29-1 and J usage is TRBJ1-2, with D tentatively TRBD1 (5 bases). Germline V lookup: CDR1 SQVTM, CDR2 ANQGSEA. V was trimmed by 3 bases and J by 5 bases, leaving 13 bases between them. CDR3 length equals 13 residues. In nucleotides, the CDR3 is TGCAGCGTTGACAGCAGGGAAGGGTATGGCTACACCTTC. It encodes CSVDSREGYGYTF.

This sequence joins TRBV27 and TRBJ2-1; 9 nucleotides align to TRBD2. Germline-derived CDR1 and CDR2 are MNHEY and SMNVEV (reference sequence). J was trimmed by 5 bases and V by 10 bases; bases with no gene match: 9. The CDR3 runs to 14 residues. CDR3 region: CATATSGLNNEQFF. The DNA for the CDR3 is TGTGCCACCGCAACTAGCGGGTTAAACAATGAGCAGTTCTTC.